The subject of this entry is one TCR beta chain. Per germline, CDR1 LNHDA and CDR2 SQIVND (reference sequence). The junction had 5 bases not matched to a gene; V was cut back by 4 bases and J by 0 bases. The CDR3 sequence is 16 residues long. In the authors' workflow: How many nucleated cells were present was estimated from reference gene primer amplification. The data were produced by immunoSEQ multiplex PCR, yet TCRdb's version contains in-frame clones alone and is incomplete. V, J and clone size are taken as reported in that table, and D and trimming were inferred from the DNA itself. Here the sample spans hundreds of thousands of clones, more than 70% being singletons. This entry belongs to a study of blood T cell repertoires in COVID-19.

The sequenced material came from PBMCs or T cells enriched from blood (not recorded which). The rearrangement joins TRBV19 to TRBJ2-1, with 8 bases fitting TRBD1. The sequence was collected from a woman between 40 and 55 years old with acute COVID-19. The chain's CDR3 is CASSTQGAGSYNEQFF. CDR3 nucleotide sequence: TGTGCCAGTAGTACTCAGGGGGCAGGCTCCTACAATGAGCAGTTCTTC.